The text below deals with one TCR beta chain. The sample comes from a study of blood T cell repertoires in COVID-19. Authors' processing steps: For nucleated cells, counts were estimated from reference gene primer amplification. Profiling relied on immunoSEQ multiplex PCR, and the TCRdb table lists in-frame clones only, not all of them. That table supplies the V and J calls and clone size; D and trimming were determined from the DNA. Counted here are about 270,000 clones, approximately 89% occurring once; the ten biggest clones make up about 2.6%. Participants, roughly 18 to 100 years old, spanned fewer than 30 US areas. Donors were grouped by their self-reported clinical history. Symptom resolution, clearance, or two negative PCRs marked the recovered donors of Cohort 3. Source material: PBMCs or T cells enriched from blood (not recorded which). The TCR was taken from a woman aged 18-35 years who had recovered from COVID-19.

Here the CDR3 reads CASSYGLVGADEKLFF. Written as DNA, the CDR3 is TGTGCCAGCAGCTACGGGCTAGTAGGGGCGGATGAAAAACTGTTTTTT. The rearrangement joins TRBV13 to TRBJ1-4, with D possibly being TRBD1 (5 bases). The CDR3 loop spans 16 amino acids. V was trimmed by 4 bases and J by 6 bases, leaving 18 bases between them. Per germline, CDR1 PRHDT and CDR2 FYEKMQ (reference sequence).